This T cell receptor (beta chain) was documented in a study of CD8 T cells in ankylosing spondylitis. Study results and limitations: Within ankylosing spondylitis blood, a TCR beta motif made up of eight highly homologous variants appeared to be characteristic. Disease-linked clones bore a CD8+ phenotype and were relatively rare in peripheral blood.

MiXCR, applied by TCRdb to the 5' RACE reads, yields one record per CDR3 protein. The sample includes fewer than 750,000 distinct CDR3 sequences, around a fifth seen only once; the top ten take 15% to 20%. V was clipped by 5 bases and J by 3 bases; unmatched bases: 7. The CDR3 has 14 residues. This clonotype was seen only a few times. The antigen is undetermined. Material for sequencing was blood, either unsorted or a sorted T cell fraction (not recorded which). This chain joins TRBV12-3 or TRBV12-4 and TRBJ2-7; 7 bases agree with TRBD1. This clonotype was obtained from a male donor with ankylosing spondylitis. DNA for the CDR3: TGTGCCAGCAGTCCCGACAGGGCCCTCTACGAGCAGTACTTC. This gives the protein CASSPDRALYEQYF.